The rows below give T cell receptor beta chains drawn from one sample of a study of shared clonotypes between healthy human individuals. Measured with immunoSEQ multiplex PCR; TCRdb has only the in-frame clones, and not every one. This sample has approximately 980,000 clones, with 76% found just once. Sequences were obtained from memory CD4+ T cells sorted from blood. All receptors come from a man aged 18 to 29 in good health. The CDR3 runs from the conserved cysteine through the conserved F or W. Fields, in order: V gene, J gene, D gene, clone size, CDR3 DNA, CDR3 protein. D genes are given only for firm matches. Clone size appears in some rows only: once, few, many, or a class for an expanded clone.

V: TRBV6-1; J: TRBJ1-4; D: NA; size: NA; DNA: TGTGCCAGTTCGCAGGACAGCTCAACTAATGAAAAACTGTTTTTT; CDR3: CASSQDSSTNEKLFF
V: TRBV5-6; J: TRBJ2-3; D: TRBD2; size: once; DNA: TGTGCCAGCAGCCGCGGGAGCACTAGCACAGATACGCAGTATTTT; CDR3: CASSRGSTSTDTQYF
V: TRBV18; J: TRBJ2-2; D: TRBD1; size: NA; DNA: TGTGCCAGCTCCCGACAGGGGGCGAACACCGGGGAGCTGTTTTTT; CDR3: CASSRQGANTGELFF
V: TRBV2; J: TRBJ2-3; D: NA; size: NA; DNA: TGTGCCAGCAGTTTCGTACGGGGCACAGATACGCAGTATTTT; CDR3: CASSFVRGTDTQYF
V: TRBV27; J: TRBJ2-5; D: NA; size: NA; DNA: TGTGCCAGCAGCAGGACCTCGTACCAAGAGACCCAGTACTTC; CDR3: CASSRTSYQETQYF
V: TRBV5-1; J: TRBJ2-5; D: TRBD1; size: NA; DNA: TGCGCCAGCAGCCCGGGACAGGGGCGAGAGACCCAGTACTTC; CDR3: CASSPGQGRETQYF
V: TRBV6-5; J: TRBJ2-3; D: NA; size: NA; DNA: TGTGCCAGCAGTCTCCTGAATACGCAGTATTTT; CDR3: CASSLLNTQYF
V: TRBV6-1; J: TRBJ2-7; D: NA; size: NA; DNA: TGTGCCAGCAGGGACTACGGGGAGCAGTACTTC; CDR3: CASRDYGEQYF
V: TRBV18; J: TRBJ2-3; D: NA; size: NA; DNA: TGTGCCAGCTCCCCCTTCGGGGCAGGGAACACAGATACGCAGTATTTT; CDR3: CASSPFGAGNTDTQYF
V: TRBV28; J: TRBJ1-4; D: NA; size: few; DNA: TGTGCCAGCAGTTTTCTAGAAAAACTGTTTTTT; CDR3: CASSFLEKLFF
V: TRBV6-1; J: TRBJ2-3; D: TRBD2; size: NA; DNA: TGTGCCAGCATCGGTGGGGGGGTGAGAACAGATACGCAGTATTTT; CDR3: CASIGGGVRTDTQYF
V: TRBV7-9; J: TRBJ1-2; D: NA; size: NA; DNA: TGTGCCAGCAGCTTGGTGGGTGGCTACACCTTC; CDR3: CASSLVGGYTF
V: TRBV4-1; J: TRBJ2-3; D: TRBD2; size: NA; DNA: TGCGCCAGCAGCCAAGGTACTAGCGGGAGCACAGATACGCAGTATTTT; CDR3: CASSQGTSGSTDTQYF
V: TRBV5-1; J: TRBJ2-1; D: TRBD2; size: NA; DNA: TGCGCCAGCAGCTTAGGACTAGCGGGTGGTGAGCAGTTCTTC; CDR3: CASSLGLAGGEQFF
V: TRBV5-4; J: TRBJ2-3; D: TRBD2; size: NA; DNA: TGTGCCAGCAGCTTGTCAAGCGGGGGGTTCAGCACAGATACGCAGTATTTT; CDR3: CASSLSSGGFSTDTQYF
V: TRBV18; J: TRBJ2-7; D: NA; size: once; DNA: TGTGCCAGCTCACTTAAGGAGTACGAGCAGTACTTC; CDR3: CASSLKEYEQYF
V: TRBV5-1; J: TRBJ2-3; D: NA; size: NA; DNA: TGCGCCAGCAGCCTACGGGGCGACACAGATACGCAGTATTTT; CDR3: CASSLRGDTDTQYF
V: TRBV5-1; J: TRBJ2-5; D: NA; size: few; DNA: TGCGCCAGCAACTTACAGGGTGGGCAAGAGACCCAGTACTTC; CDR3: CASNLQGGQETQYF
V: TRBV5-6; J: TRBJ2-7; D: NA; size: NA; DNA: TGTGCCAGCAGCTTGGGGCAATACGAGCAGTACTTC; CDR3: CASSLGQYEQYF
V: TRBV7-9; J: TRBJ2-2; D: NA; size: NA; DNA: TGTGCCAGCAGCTTAGCCCGTACCGGGGAGCTGTTTTTT; CDR3: CASSLARTGELFF
V: TRBV6-1; J: TRBJ1-5; D: NA; size: NA; DNA: TGTGCCAGCAGCGTACAGGGTGATCAGCCCCAGCATTTT; CDR3: CASSVQGDQPQHF
V: TRBV10-3; J: TRBJ1-1; D: TRBD1; size: few; DNA: TGTGCCATCAGATGGGACAGGGCCACTGAAGCTTTCTTT; CDR3: CAIRWDRATEAFF
V: TRBV7-9; J: TRBJ1-3; D: TRBD1; size: NA; DNA: TGTGCCAGCAGCTTAGGACAGGGCACTGGAAACACCATATATTTT; CDR3: CASSLGQGTGNTIYF
V: TRBV29-1; J: TRBJ2-7; D: NA; size: NA; DNA: TGCAGCGTTACGACGGGTATTGCCTACGAGCAGTACTTC; CDR3: CSVTTGIAYEQYF
V: TRBV5-5; J: TRBJ2-1; D: TRBD2; size: NA; DNA: TGTGCCAGCAGCTTGTCGGTGGCGGGAGTAGGGTACAATGAGCAGTTCTTC; CDR3: CASSLSVAGVGYNEQFF